Shown below are 4 T cell receptor beta chains from a single sample sequenced in a study of blood T cell repertoires in COVID-19. Clones were read by immunoSEQ multiplex PCR, and TCRdb kept only the in-frame ones, dropping some. This table holds 200,000 to 300,000 clones, under 90% found once. The sample taken for sequencing was PBMCs or T cells enriched from blood (not recorded which). Receptors were obtained from a woman in her 30s with acute COVID-19.

The rearrangement links TRBV27 to TRBJ2-1; weak D call: TRBD1 (5 bases). In germline, CDR1 is MNHEY, CDR2 SMNVEV (reference sequence). The CDR3 is 15 amino acids. Deletions cut 5 bases from V and 3 bases from J, with 14 bases between. CDR3 sequence: CASSPKGAYYNEQFF. The CDR3 coding sequence is TGTGCCAGCAGTCCAAAAGGGGCCTACTACAATGAGCAGTTCTTC.

V is TRBV19 and J is TRBJ1-1; no reliable D call. Looked up from germline, CDR1 is LNHDA and CDR2 is SQIVND (reference sequence). This CDR3 spans 13 amino acids. V shed 5 bases and J shed 0 bases, with 7 bases lying between them. Written as DNA, the CDR3 is TGTGCCAGTAGTCCACAGATGAACACTGAAGCTTTCTTT. Translating it yields CASSPQMNTEAFF. The full variable domain, completed using reference TRBV19 and TRBJ1-1, is DGGITQSPKYLFRKEGQNVTLSCEQNLNHDAMYWYRQDPGQGLRLIYYSQIVNDFQKGDIAEGYSVSREKKESFPLTVTSAQKNPTAFYLCASSPQMNTEAFFGQGTRLTVV.

CDR3 coding DNA: TGTGCCAGCAGCGTAGGGCCGGGACTAGACACCATATATTTT. This codes for CASSVGPGLDTIYF. This chain uses TRBV9 with TRBJ1-3, with a weak D call TRBD1 (5 bases). The germline V gene encodes CDR1 SGDLS and CDR2 YYNGEE. The CDR3 covers 14 residues. Deletions cut 0 bases from V and 8 bases from J, with 12 bases between.

This clone was recorded only once. The chain combines TRBV5-4 with TRBJ2-7; tentatively, D is TRBD2 (7 bases). CDR3 length: 16 residues. Trimming stripped 1 base from V and 0 bases from J, with 14 bases between. Germline values: CDR1 SGHNT, CDR2 YYREEE (reference sequence). For the CDR3, the DNA is TGTGCCAGCAGCTTGTGGGGGGGCCAAAACTCCTACGAGCAGTACTTC. As protein: CASSLWGGQNSYEQYF. The full variable domain, with the rest looked up from reference TRBV5-4 and TRBJ2-7, is ETGVTQSPTHLIKTRGQQVTLRCSSQSGHNTVSWYQQALGQGPQFIFQYYREEENGRGNFPPRFSGLQFPNYSSELNVNALELDDSALYLCASSLWGGQNSYEQYFGPGTRLTVT.